Shown below are 13 T cell receptor beta chains from a single sample sequenced in a study of cytomegalovirus exposure and HLA in healthy donors. Researchers ran the PCR with 60 Vbeta and 13 Jbeta primers. Profiling relied on immunoSEQ multiplex PCR, and the TCRdb table lists in-frame clones only, not all of them. The sample holds tens of thousands of clones, approximately 72% seen once. Sequencing input: PBMCs. The source of these receptors is a woman aged 45-65 years in good health and CMV-seronegative.

The rearrangement uses TRBV28 and TRBJ1-2, with 7 bases aligning to TRBD1. The germline V gene encodes CDR1 MDHEN and CDR2 SYDVKM. The ends lost 6 bases at V and 3 bases at J; junction bases unmatched: 10. This CDR3 spans 15 amino acids. CDR3 nucleotides: TGTGCCAGCAGGCTAAATCAGGGGGTCGACTATGGCTACACCTTC. As protein: CASRLNQGVDYGYTF.

The CDR3 sequence is CAWSLSGTSGGHNEQFF. In DNA, the CDR3 is TGTGCCTGGAGTTTGTCCGGGACTAGCGGGGGGCACAATGAGCAGTTCTTC. The chain has TRBV30 and TRBJ2-1, with TRBD2 matching 15 bases. The CDR3 has 17 residues. Germline CDR1 is GTSNPN and CDR2 is SVGIG (reference sequence). V gave up 2 bases and J gave up 5 bases; unmatched junction bases: 7.

V gene TRBV4-3 combines with J gene TRBJ1-3, with TRBD1 as a possible D gene (6 bases). Germline V lookup: CDR1 LGHNA, CDR2 YSLEER. The CDR3 is 15 amino acids. The V end was cut by 6 bases, the J end by 1 base, with 13 bases between. CDR3 sequence: CASRQGAFSGNTIYF. The CDR3 coding sequence is TGCGCCAGCAGACAGGGAGCATTTTCTGGAAACACCATATATTTT.

This clone was recorded only once. This chain links TRBV7-8 with TRBJ2-3; D is undetermined. The ends were cut back, 4 bases at V and 2 bases at J, with 4 bases in the middle. There are 12 residues in the CDR3. Germline CDR1 reads SGHVS; CDR2 reads FQNEAQ. CDR3 amino acids: CASSSYTDTQYF. The CDR3 DNA sequence: TGTGCCAGCAGCTCTTACACAGATACGCAGTATTTT.

The gene calls are TRBV28 and TRBJ2-3; no clear D gene. The CDR3 loop spans 14 amino acids. Germline-derived CDR1 and CDR2 are MDHEN and SYDVKM. V was cut by 3 bases and J by 2 bases, with 9 bases left in between. The CDR3 spells CASSFLEFTDTQYF. The CDR3 region has the DNA TGTGCCAGCAGTTTTCTAGAGTTCACAGATACGCAGTATTTT.

The chain is built from TRBV6-5 and TRBJ2-3; maybe TRBD2 (6 bases). V was pared by 11 bases and J by 1 base, with 10 bases between. Germline CDR1 reads MNHEY; CDR2 reads SVGAGI. The CDR3 runs to 12 residues. The CDR3, as DNA: TGTGCCGGTTCGGGGGGCACAGATACGCAGTATTTT. It translates to CAGSGGTDTQYF.

This chain links TRBV7-2 with TRBJ1-2; 9 nucleotides agree with TRBD1. The CDR3 runs to 15 residues. CDR1 is SGHTA and CDR2 is FQGNSA in the germline V gene. V shed 0 bases, J shed 7 bases, and the junction held 6 bases outside the gene matches. The CDR3 DNA follows: TGTGCCAGCAGCTTAGCGGGACAGGGATTCAGTGGCTACACCTTC. This translates into CASSLAGQGFSGYTF.

The rearrangement joins TRBV6-6 to TRBJ1-1, with D possibly being TRBD1 (6 bases). Germline CDR1 MNHNY, CDR2 SVGAGI (reference sequence). Trimming pared 3 bases from V and 10 bases from J, leaving 15 bases between. This CDR3 has 13 amino acids. The DNA of the CDR3 is TGTGCCAGCAGTTATGAAGGGGGAACAGTAGCTTTCTTT. Its protein product is CASSYEGGTVAFF.

CDR3 sequence reads: CASSSPGQTYEQYF. The CDR3, as DNA: TGTGCCAGCAGTTCACCGGGACAGACCTACGAGCAGTACTTC. The chain links TRBV6-1 to TRBJ2-7; 7 bases are shared with TRBD1. J lost 2 bases, V lost 5 bases, and 6 bases had no gene match. The CDR3 is 14 residues long. Germline CDR1 MNHNS, CDR2 SASEGT.

CDR3 region: CASSPTGGEGEKLFF. CDR3 sequence (DNA): TGCGCCAGCAGCCCGACAGGGGGCGAGGGTGAAAAACTGTTTTTT. This chain connects TRBV4-3 to TRBJ1-4; 10 bases align to TRBD1. The J segment lost 7 bases and the V segment lost 4 bases, leaving 6 bases of the junction unmatched. The CDR3 runs to 15 residues. Germline values: CDR1 LGHNA, CDR2 YSLEER.

The V call is TRBV9, the J call TRBJ1-3; D not certain. The V end lost 3 bases, the J end lost 0 bases, and 10 bases lay between the germline ends. Germline CDR1 SGDLS, CDR2 YYNGEE. The CDR3 totals 15 residues. This chain's CDR3 is CASSASGSSGNTIYF. The CDR3 region has the DNA TGTGCCAGCAGCGCCTCCGGGAGCTCTGGAAACACCATATATTTT.

The rearrangement joins TRBV7-2 to TRBJ2-5; D may be TRBD2 (5 bases). This CDR3 comprises 13 residues. V was pared by 7 bases and J by 7 bases, with 16 bases between. Germline CDR1 is SGHTA and CDR2 is FQGNSA. Here the CDR3 DNA reads TGTGCCAGCACCTTGACTACTATAGGGACCCAGTACTTC. This encodes CASTLTTIGTQYF.

The chain combines TRBV4-2 with TRBJ2-2; TRBD1 is a possible D gene (5 bases). CDR1 and CDR2 (germline): LGHNA, YNFKEQ. The CDR3 runs 14 residues. Trimming pared 0 bases from V and 6 bases from J, leaving 8 bases between. Here the CDR3 reads CASSQEAGPGELFF. The CDR3 bases are TGTGCCAGCAGCCAAGAAGCAGGGCCCGGGGAGCTGTTTTTT.